The 23 T cell receptor beta chains reported below all come from one sample, sequenced in a study of beta chain features in type 1 diabetes. General study results and limits: Shorter TCRB CDR3s, moderately but significantly so, were found in Type 1 diabetes patients in all four CD4+ subsets.

As every portion of the isolated RNA was reverse transcribed, the sequencing read expressed TCRB transcripts. Data came from immunoSEQ multiplex PCR; TCRdb stores just in-frame clones and leaves some out. The sample records nearly 700,000 clones, roughly 13% being singletons. No antigen has been identified for these receptors. Sequenced input: naive CD4+ T cells from blood. All receptors come from a man in his late teens or twenties with type 1 diabetes.

This clone has just a few counts. The rearrangement uses TRBV6-6 and TRBJ1-2; TRBD1 aligns across 9 bases. The CDR3 has 13 residues. Germline V gene data show CDR1 as MNHNY and CDR2 as SVGAGI (reference sequence). V was clipped by 7 bases and J by 8 bases; unmatched bases: 8. The CDR3 loop is CASKLQGAQGYTF. The CDR3 DNA follows: TGTGCCAGCAAGCTACAGGGGGCGCAAGGCTACACCTTC.

About this clone itself: Given a much more abundant clone one base away, this may be a read error. This sample also contains other DNA sequences that code for the same CDR3. J is TRBJ2-7 and V is TRBV11-3; D ambiguous. This CDR3 is 11 amino acids long. Per the germline V gene, CDR1 is SGHNT and CDR2 is YENEEA. V was pared by 3 bases and J by 0 bases, with 0 bases between. CDR3 nucleotides: TGTGCCAGCAGCTTCTCCTACGAGCAGTACTTC. Its translation: CASSFSYEQYF.

The chain links TRBV14 to TRBJ1-1; 10 bases align to TRBD1. The germline CDR1 and CDR2 sequences are SGHDN and FVKESK. This CDR3 comprises 20 residues. With V trimmed by 1 base and J by 1 base, 15 bases remained unmatched. The CDR3 reads CASSQGWGQGFSPRNTEAFF. The CDR3 coding sequence is TGTGCCAGCAGCCAAGGTTGGGGACAGGGGTTTTCACCAAGGAACACTGAAGCTTTCTTT.

V gene TRBV9 combines with J gene TRBJ2-1; no firm D call. The CDR3 consists of 14 residues. V was trimmed by 0 bases and J by 9 bases, leaving 13 bases between them. The V gene's germline CDR1 is SGDLS and CDR2 YYNGEE. In DNA, the CDR3 is TGTGCCAGCAGCGTAGGGTCGACGTTGAGTGAGCAGTTCTTC. Its translation is CASSVGSTLSEQFF.

The sample holds a few counts of this clone. The chain combines TRBV4-1 with TRBJ1-6; the match to TRBD1 covers 7 bases. CDR1 is MGHRA and CDR2 is YSYEKL in the germline V gene. V lost 2 bases and J lost 7; bases outside the gene matches: 8. The CDR3 covers 16 residues. CDR3 in DNA: TGCGCCAGCAGCCAACCCCGACAGGGAGTAAATTCACCCCTCCACTTT. Translation: CASSQPRQGVNSPLHF.

In its sample, this clone was seen a few times. V is TRBV7-8 and J is TRBJ1-2, with no clear D. Looked up from germline, CDR1 is SGHVS and CDR2 is FQNEAQ. CDR3 length: 15 amino acids. V was clipped by 1 base and J by 2 bases, with 11 bases between them. The DNA of the CDR3 is TGTGCCAGCAGCTTAGATCGGCAGCTCAACTATGGCTACACCTTC. Encoded protein: CASSLDRQLNYGYTF.

The chain has TRBV5-4 and TRBJ1-2, with TRBD1 matching 7 bases. Trimming took 0 bases from V and 4 from J; bases not matched to a gene: 6. The CDR3 has 15 residues. CDR1 and CDR2 from the germline V gene are SGHNT and YYREEE (reference sequence). The CDR3 nucleotides read TGTGCCAGCAGCTTGGACCAGGGGGGAGTCTATGGCTACACCTTC. Protein: CASSLDQGGVYGYTF.

This chain uses TRBV7-2 with TRBJ2-3; perhaps D is TRBD1 or TRBD2 (6 bases each). V shed 5 bases and J shed 2 bases, with 14 bases lying between them. CDR3 length equals 15 residues. Germline V CDR1 and CDR2: SGHTA, FQGNSA. CDR3 amino acids: CASSPQEGVTDTQYF. CDR3 nucleotide sequence: TGTGCCAGCAGCCCCCAGGAGGGGGTCACAGATACGCAGTATTTT.

The sample holds a few counts of this clone. The chain joins TRBV9 to TRBJ2-5, with TRBD2 matching 10 bases. From germline, CDR1 is SGDLS and CDR2 YYNGEE. The CDR3 loop spans 16 amino acids. The V gene end was trimmed by 1 base and the J gene end by 1 base; junction bases not matched to a gene: 4. The CDR3 spells CASSVLAGAPQETQYF. The CDR3 DNA is TGTGCCAGCAGCGTACTAGCGGGGGCGCCCCAAGAGACCCAGTACTTC.

This clone has only a few counts. This chain uses TRBV6-5 with TRBJ2-7; 8 bases fit TRBD1. J was trimmed by 4 bases and V by 2 bases; bases with no gene match: 10. The germline V gene has CDR1 MNHEY and CDR2 SVGAGI. The CDR3 spans 16 residues. CDR3 sequence: CASSYRRTGSGYEQYF. In nucleotides, the CDR3 is TGTGCCAGCAGTTACCGTCGGACAGGGAGTGGGTACGAGCAGTACTTC.

The chain employs TRBV11-1 and TRBJ1-5; no clear D. The CDR3 length is 14 residues. CDR1 and CDR2 from the germline V gene are SGHAT and FQDESV (reference sequence). Trimming took 5 bases from V and 4 from J, leaving 12 bases between them. The CDR3 loop is CASSPAGENQPQHF. In DNA, the CDR3 is TGTGCCAGCAGCCCGGCTGGGGAGAATCAGCCCCAGCATTTT. Full variable domain (missing parts from reference TRBV11-1 and TRBJ1-5): EAEVAQSPRYKITEKSQAVAFWCDPISGHATLYWYRQILGQGPELLVQFQDESVVDDSQLPKDRFSAERLKGVDSTLKIQPAELGDSAMYLCASSPAGENQPQHFGDGTRLSIL.

A few counts support this clone. V is TRBV7-3 and J is TRBJ2-5; weak D call: TRBD2 (5 bases). V was trimmed by 5 bases and J by 0 bases, leaving 13 bases between them. CDR3 length: 15 amino acids. The germline gives CDR1 SGHTA, CDR2 FQGTGA. CDR3 in amino acids: CASSPVGGYQETQYF. The DNA for the CDR3 is TGTGCCAGCAGCCCCGTCGGCGGGTACCAAGAGACCCAGTACTTC.

The CDR3 here is CASSLDRPSYEQYF. CDR3 in DNA: TGTGCCAGCAGCTTAGACAGGCCCTCCTACGAGCAGTACTTC. The V and J genes are TRBV7-2 and TRBJ2-7, with a possible D match to TRBD1 (5 bases). The CDR3 has 14 amino acids. The germline V gene has CDR1 SGHTA and CDR2 FQGNSA. V lost 1 base, J lost 0 bases, and 7 bases lay in between.

This clone was counted only a few times. The chain joins TRBV28 to TRBJ2-1; 13 positions agree with TRBD2. V dropped 6 bases and J dropped 3; count of bases not matched to a gene: 5. The germline V gene has CDR1 MDHEN and CDR2 SYDVKM. This CDR3 contains 16 residues. CDR3 DNA: TGTGCCAGCAGGGCGACTAGCGGGGGGTTCTACAATGAGCAGTTCTTC. As protein: CASRATSGGFYNEQFF. Filled out from reference TRBV28 and TRBJ2-1, the complete variable domain reads DVKVTQSSRYLVKRTGEKVFLECVQDMDHENMFWYRQDPGLGLRLIYFSYDVKMKEKGDIPEGYSVSREKKERFSLILESASTNQTSMYLCASRATSGGFYNEQFFGPGTRLTVL.

The chain uses TRBV28 and TRBJ2-3; D uncertain. CDR3 length equals 15 residues. Germline CDR1 reads MDHEN; CDR2 reads SYDVKM. Trimming cost V 3 bases and J 1 base, with 11 bases left between them. The CDR3 here is CASSLSIQGTDTQYF. CDR3 coding DNA: TGTGCCAGCAGTTTGTCCATTCAGGGCACAGATACGCAGTATTTT.

The chain carries TRBV2 and TRBJ1-2, with D unclear. Trimming removed 5 bases at V and 6 bases at J, with 4 bases between. This CDR3 spans 10 amino acids. CDR1 is SNHLY, CDR2 FYNNEI, per germline. As DNA, the CDR3 is TGTGCCAGCAGTTCGAATGGCTACACCTTC. Translated: CASSSNGYTF.

This clone is a singleton in its sample. The V gene is TRBV7-9, the J gene TRBJ1-1; TRBD1 is a possible D gene (6 bases). The length of the CDR3 is 15 residues. Trimming removed 2 bases from V and 4 bases from J, with 14 bases in between. CDR1 and CDR2 from the germline V gene are SEHNR and FQNEAQ (reference sequence). CDR3 nucleotides: TGTGCCAGCAGCTTACCCCGACAGGAGGGCACTGAAGCTTTCTTT. It encodes CASSLPRQEGTEAFF. The full variable domain, in which reference TRBV7-9 and TRBJ1-1 provide the parts outside the CDR3, is DTGVSQNPRHKITKRGQNVTFRCDPISEHNRLYWYRQTLGQGPEFLTYFQNEAQLEKSRLLSDRFSAERPKGSFSTLEIQRTEQGDSAMYLCASSLPRQEGTEAFFGQGTRLTVV.

This clone was counted a few times. The chain uses TRBV25-1 and TRBJ1-2; 8 bases fit TRBD1. The junction had 8 bases not matched to a gene; V was cut back by 4 bases and J by 7 bases. CDR1 MGHDK and CDR2 SYGVNS come from the germline V gene. The CDR3 contains 14 residues. The CDR3 DNA sequence: TGTGCCAGCAGTGGAAACGACAGGGGTGGTGGCTACACCTTC. Translated, it gives CASSGNDRGGGYTF.

The rearrangement uses TRBV28 and TRBJ2-3; D call uncertain. The germline V gene has CDR1 MDHEN and CDR2 SYDVKM. V dropped 3 bases and J dropped 6 bases, with 4 bases sitting between them. The CDR3 consists of 11 residues. DNA of the CDR3: TGTGCCAGCAGTTTTGAGGATACGCAGTATTTT. Amino acid sequence: CASSFEDTQYF.

Only a few counts were recorded for this clone. J is TRBJ1-1 and V is TRBV6-6, with 7 positions matching TRBD1. Germline V lookup: CDR1 MNHNY, CDR2 SVGAGI (reference sequence). The CDR3 contains 14 residues. Trimming took 6 bases from V and 1 from J; bases not matched to a gene: 5. The CDR3 region is CASSRQGPNTEAFF. CDR3 nucleotides: TGTGCCAGCAGCCGACAGGGCCCGAACACTGAAGCTTTCTTT.

This clone was observed a few times. For the CDR3, the DNA is TGTGCCAGCTCACCGGGCGGCCCAGGGACACGGCAGCCCCAGCATTTT. This sequence encodes CASSPGGPGTRQPQHF. The chain uses TRBV18 and TRBJ1-5, with D perhaps TRBD1 (6 bases). Germline V gene data show CDR1 as KGHSH and CDR2 as LQKENI. Between the trimmed V and J ends, which lost 3 bases and 7 bases, there was a span of 19 bases. The length of the CDR3 is 16 residues.

The rearrangement joins TRBV11-2 to TRBJ2-1; no firm D call. The CDR3 runs 10 residues. Germline CDR1 reads SGHAT; CDR2 reads FQNNGV. V was clipped by 8 bases and J by 1 base, with 0 bases between them. CDR3 nucleotide sequence: TGTGCCAGCTCCTACAATGAGCAGTTCTTC. Protein sequence: CASSYNEQFF.

The chain links TRBV13 to TRBJ2-7; D is perhaps TRBD1 (6 bases). Per germline, CDR1 PRHDT and CDR2 FYEKMQ (reference sequence). The CDR3 loop spans 14 amino acids. Deletions cut 5 bases from V and 1 base from J, with 12 bases between. The CDR3 region has the DNA TGTGCCAGCAGCACAGACAGGATATCCTACGAGCAGTACTTC. Amino acid sequence: CASSTDRISYEQYF.